Sequencing of this T cell receptor beta chain was carried out in a study of blood T cell repertoires in COVID-19 (dated by TCRdb to 2020 to 2021). For context, the study as a whole: The collaborator samples originated in the United States, Italy and Spain and spanned the acute and convalescent phases of COVID-19. Sample metadata almost always included a de-identified subject ID, COVID-19 status, age in years and sex. Deeply sampled blood TCRbeta repertoires from subjects exposed to, actively infected with, or recovered from COVID-19 were included in the dataset. Where HLA class I and class II types were available, the types were taken from metadata supplied by the sample provider, not from assay-based typing. The samples were drawn from the first 160 participants of the ongoing ImmuneRACE study and from 1,254 subjects provided by 6 global collaborators. The material from the prospective study consisted of cDNA or gDNA derived from T cells, B-cell-depleted T cells, or PBMCs. A freely available public database, intended as a resource for researchers studying the immune response to SARS-CoV-2, is where the repertoires were released. The paper as a whole reports these results and caveats: Clinical and demographic metadata were provided uncurated, with the amount varying by source and participant.

Whole blood was collected in K2EDTA tubes by collaborating institutions according to the institutions' own protocols. For TCRbeta analysis, collaborator samples were shipped as frozen whole blood, as isolated PBMCs, or as DNA extracted from either sample type. Concerning this clone: Its specific antigen is unknown. Base qualities are missing; no much larger clone stands one base away.

Trimming takes 2 bases from V and 5 bases from J, and the germline ends sit 6 bases apart. The germline V gene gives CDR1 as ENHRY and CDR2 as SYGVKD. The CDR3 holds 12 amino acids from the cysteine to the phenylalanine. The only DNA kept is the CDR3, 36 bases in frame from the first base. TCRbeta CDR3 regions were amplified from genomic DNA by means of the immunoSEQ Assay, a bias-controlled multiplex PCR. The source study handled its data this way. Within the assay, amplification of reference gene primers was used to estimate how many nucleated cells each sample contained. To quantify the absolute abundance of each unique TCRbeta CDR3 rearrangement, sequence reads were collapsed and filtered. For each sample, productive Simpson clonality was calculated by taking the square root of Simpson's diversity index across productive rearrangements. The table comes from immuneACCESS by way of TCRdb, which keeps in-frame sequences with V and J called. Part of the clones is missing from these tables; in studies checked, under half for an unresolved V gene and the rest for unknown reasons. Clonal size and the V and J genes are those of that table, whereas D and trimming came from the DNA. The table for this sample lists 95,000 to 100,000 clones; around 87% of them were counted only once. In total, the top ten clones hold more than 9% of the sample.

The sequencing input was peripheral blood. The receptor was derived from a woman between 25 and 40 years old with acute or convalescent COVID-19. The chain is encoded by TRBV10-3 joined to TRBJ1-2, with the identity of the D gene unclear. CDR3 sequence: CAISETAYGYTF. Read as DNA, the sequence is TGTGCCATCAGTGAGACAGCTTATGGCTACACCTTC.